The 23 T cell receptor beta chains presented below share a single source sample, sequenced in a study of T-cell memory formation after mild COVID-19. TCRdb re-analysed the 5' RACE reads in MiXCR, keeping a single row per CDR3 protein. Of around 510,000 distinct CDR3 sequences listed, about 20% are singletons. Sample: PBMCs or a T cell subset sorted from them (not recorded which). All receptors derive from an adult woman who had mild COVID-19 (a few samples of this study predate the infection). Cell type and time point are not known.

V gene TRBV18 combines with J gene TRBJ2-3, with D possibly being TRBD2 (5 bases). This CDR3 region has 15 residues. The V and J ends lost 3 bases and 2 bases respectively, with 12 bases between them. CDR1 and CDR2 from the germline V gene are KGHSH and LQKENI. The CDR3 region has the DNA TGTGCCAGCTCACCCGACTACCTGACCACAGATACGCAGTATTTT. It specifies CASSPDYLTTDTQYF.

The V call is TRBV19, the J call TRBJ2-7; 11 nucleotides line up with TRBD1. V shed 5 bases and J 5 bases; nucleotides not matched to a gene: 14. Per the germline V gene, CDR1 is LNHDA and CDR2 is SQIVND (reference sequence). The CDR3 runs to 17 residues. The CDR3 is CASSLVGSGQGDHEQYF. CDR3 in DNA: TGTGCCAGTAGTCTCGTGGGGTCGGGACAGGGGGACCACGAGCAGTACTTC.

The rearrangement links TRBV5-4 to TRBJ1-1; possibly TRBD1 for D (5 bases). The germline V and J ends were trimmed by 4 bases and 7 bases, with 20 bases remaining between them. The CDR3 is 15 amino acids. Per the germline V gene, CDR1 is SGHNT and CDR2 is YYREEE (reference sequence). The chain's CDR3 is CASSPSSRGKLEAFF. Written as DNA, the CDR3 is TGTGCCAGCAGCCCGTCCTCGAGGGGAAAACTTGAAGCTTTCTTT.

A few counts support this clonotype. This chain joins TRBV12-3 or TRBV12-4 and TRBJ1-1; D remains unclear. The V gene lost 0 bases and the J gene lost 10 bases, with 15 bases spanning the gap. There are 14 residues in the CDR3. The CDR3 DNA follows: TGTGCCAGCAGTTTAGCCGTTGGGGAGTTAGGAGCTTTCTTT. Residues: CASSLAVGELGAFF.

V is TRBV7-8 and J is TRBJ1-5; D gene ambiguous. Trimming shortened V by 5 bases and J by 7 bases, and 12 bases separated the two germline ends. CDR1 and CDR2 from the germline V gene are SGHVS and FQNEAQ. The CDR3 loop spans 13 amino acids. This chain's CDR3 is CASSPTHGQPQHF. In DNA, the CDR3 is TGTGCCAGCAGCCCCACCCATGGGCAGCCCCAGCATTTT.

This clonotype was detected only a few times. The chain links TRBV7-2 to TRBJ2-3; 8 nucleotides agree with TRBD2. The germline V gene has CDR1 SGHTA and CDR2 FQGNSA. The CDR3 is made up of 15 amino acids. J was trimmed by 3 bases and V by 6 bases; bases with no gene match: 8. The CDR3 nucleotides read TGTGCCAGCAGGGAAGCGGGAGTCGTAACAGATACGCAGTATTTT. Protein: CASREAGVVTDTQYF.

The V call is TRBV2, the J call TRBJ1-5; D unresolved. Germline CDR1 reads SNHLY; CDR2 reads FYNNEI. Deletions cut 7 bases from V and 2 bases from J, with 9 bases between. The CDR3 contains 13 residues. The CDR3 spells CASNGRGNQPQHF. For the CDR3, the DNA is TGTGCCAGCAATGGCAGAGGCAATCAGCCCCAGCATTTT.

This clonotype was observed a handful of times. The chain recombines TRBV20-1 with TRBJ1-1, with D unresolved. This CDR3 comprises 15 residues. Trimming shortened V by 0 bases and J by 1 base, and 12 bases separated the two germline ends. CDR1 is DFQATT and CDR2 is SNEGSKA in the germline V gene (reference sequence). Written as DNA, the CDR3 is TGCAGTGCTAGAGAGGTGAAGGGATCGAACACTGAAGCTTTCTTT. Translating it yields CSAREVKGSNTEAFF.

This chain connects TRBV7-2 to TRBJ2-7; maybe TRBD1 (6 bases). The germline gives CDR1 SGHTA, CDR2 FQGNSA. The CDR3 consists of 13 residues. The ends were cut back, 4 bases at V and 5 bases at J, with 12 bases in the middle. The CDR3 loop is CASSSIQGNEQYF. The DNA for the CDR3 is TGTGCCAGCAGCTCAATCCAGGGGAACGAGCAGTACTTC.

The sample holds a few counts of this clonotype. The rearrangement joins TRBV12-3 or TRBV12-4 to TRBJ1-4, with D tentatively TRBD1 (6 bases). Trimming cost V 6 bases and J 4 bases, with 12 bases left between them. The CDR3 covers 14 residues. The CDR3 DNA reads as TGTGCCAGCAGGCGGGACAACCATAATGAAAAACTGTTTTTT. Encoded protein: CASRRDNHNEKLFF.

The rearrangement links TRBV7-8 to TRBJ1-1; tentative D call: TRBD1 (6 bases). Germline V gene sequence: CDR1 SGHVS, CDR2 FQNEAQ. V was clipped by 7 bases and J by 7 bases, with 22 bases between them. This CDR3 comprises 15 residues. The CDR3 region is CASNPAGMWTVEAFF. DNA of the CDR3: TGTGCCAGCAACCCGGCGGGAATGTGGACAGTTGAAGCTTTCTTT.

This chain links TRBV6-1 with TRBJ1-5; the D is unclear. V lost 2 bases and J 2 bases, leaving 7 bases between the germline ends. This CDR3 comprises 14 residues. The germline V gene encodes CDR1 MNHNS and CDR2 SASEGT. The CDR3: CASSESRGNQPQHF. In nucleotides, the CDR3 is TGTGCCAGCAGTGAATCTCGTGGCAATCAGCCCCAGCATTTT.

This clonotype was detected only a few times. This chain connects TRBV12-3 or TRBV12-4 to TRBJ1-1; 9 nucleotides agree with TRBD1. The CDR3 is made up of 14 amino acids. The junction had 7 bases not matched to a gene; V was cut back by 7 bases and J by 4 bases. The CDR3 reads CASILDRGITEAFF. The CDR3 bases are TGTGCCAGCATCCTGGACAGGGGTATCACTGAAGCTTTCTTT.

This clonotype was seen only once. This chain uses TRBV6-5 with TRBJ1-4, with D possibly TRBD1 on 6 matching bases. V lost 8 bases, J lost 6 bases, and 19 bases lay in between. The CDR3 runs 15 residues. From germline, CDR1 is MNHEY and CDR2 SVGAGI. CDR3 loop: CASGDRTAIYEKLFF. The CDR3 bases are TGTGCCAGCGGGGATAGGACAGCCATCTATGAAAAACTGTTTTTT.

This chain links TRBV7-6 with TRBJ2-1; D might be TRBD2 (6 bases). Germline CDR1 SGHVS, CDR2 FNYEAQ. This CDR3 is built from 18 residues. V lost 2 bases and J 2 bases, leaving 19 bases between the germline ends. Written as DNA, the CDR3 is TGTGCCAGCAGCTTAAGGTCCCGACGACTAGTTGCCTACAATGAGCAGTTCTTC. This encodes CASSLRSRRLVAYNEQFF. Variable domain in full (rest from reference TRBV7-6 and TRBJ2-1): GAGVSQSPRYKVTKRGQDVALRCDPISGHVSLYWYRQALGQGPEFLTYFNYEAQQDKSGLPNDRFSAERPEGSISTLTIQRTEQRDSAMYRCASSLRSRRLVAYNEQFFGPGTRLTVL.

The chain employs TRBV18 and TRBJ1-1; D might be TRBD1 (5 bases). From germline, CDR1 is KGHSH and CDR2 LQKENI. Trimming removed 5 bases at V and 2 bases at J, with 9 bases between. This CDR3 has 13 residues. The CDR3 DNA follows: TGTGCCAGCTCAGGGACCATAAACACTGAAGCTTTCTTT. Encoded protein: CASSGTINTEAFF.

The chain is built from TRBV12-3 or TRBV12-4 and TRBJ2-6; D not resolved. V was trimmed by 2 bases and J by 15 bases, leaving 11 bases between them. This CDR3 comprises 12 residues. The CDR3 sequence is CASSLSGMPLTF. The CDR3 DNA sequence: TGTGCCAGCAGTTTATCCGGAATGCCCCTGACTTTC.

This clonotype has ten or more counts. This chain links TRBV5-1 with TRBJ2-1; TRBD2 matches at 13 bases. CDR1 SGHRS and CDR2 YFSETQ come from the germline V gene. Unmatched junction bases numbered 7, after V lost 3 bases and J lost 7 bases. The CDR3 consists of 16 residues. This CDR3 is CASSSETSGRLNEQFF. The CDR3 DNA sequence: TGCGCCAGCAGCTCCGAGACTAGCGGGAGGCTAAATGAGCAGTTCTTC.

This clonotype was found a few times. V and J are TRBV4-1 and TRBJ2-1; TRBD1 matches at 9 bases. With 5 bases clipped from V and 2 bases from J, the junction kept 10 bases outside the gene matches. The CDR3 loop spans 17 amino acids. Per germline, CDR1 MGHRA and CDR2 YSYEKL. The CDR3 here is CASSKATGGLTYNEQFF. The CDR3 DNA is TGCGCCAGCAGCAAGGCTACAGGGGGCCTCACCTACAATGAGCAGTTCTTC.

This chain uses TRBV27 with TRBJ2-1; D possibly corresponds to TRBD1 (6 bases). Between the trimmed V and J ends, which lost 6 bases and 0 bases, there was a span of 12 bases. The CDR3 totals 15 residues. The germline CDR1 and CDR2 sequences are MNHEY and SMNVEV (reference sequence). CDR3 protein: CASRETGYSYNEQFF. The DNA for the CDR3 is TGTGCCAGCAGGGAAACAGGGTACTCCTACAATGAGCAGTTCTTC.

This clonotype occurred a few times. The chain employs TRBV18 and TRBJ1-2; 9 nucleotides align to TRBD1. V was clipped by 0 bases and J by 3 bases; unmatched bases: 2. The germline gives CDR1 KGHSH, CDR2 LQKENI. The CDR3 runs 15 residues. The CDR3 DNA reads as TGTGCCAGCTCACCACCCGGGACAGGGTACTATGGCTACACCTTC. As protein: CASSPPGTGYYGYTF.

This clonotype was seen at least ten times. The chain joins TRBV7-9 to TRBJ2-1; D perhaps matches TRBD2 (6 bases). The CDR3 covers 13 residues. Germline CDR1 SEHNR, CDR2 FQNEAQ (reference sequence). Between the trimmed V and J ends, which lost 5 bases and 7 bases, there was a span of 12 bases. For the CDR3, the DNA is TGTGCCAGCAGCCCAGCGGGTGGAAATGAGCAGTTCTTC. Translated: CASSPAGGNEQFF.

This clonotype was found a few times. The V call is TRBV7-9, the J call TRBJ1-2; 8 nucleotides line up with TRBD1. The germline gives CDR1 SEHNR, CDR2 FQNEAQ (reference sequence). CDR3 length: 15 residues. V shed 4 bases and J 4 bases; nucleotides not matched to a gene: 8. In nucleotides, the CDR3 is TGTGCCAGCAGCTGGGACAGGACGCGGGGCTATGGCTACACCTTC. Translating it yields CASSWDRTRGYGYTF.